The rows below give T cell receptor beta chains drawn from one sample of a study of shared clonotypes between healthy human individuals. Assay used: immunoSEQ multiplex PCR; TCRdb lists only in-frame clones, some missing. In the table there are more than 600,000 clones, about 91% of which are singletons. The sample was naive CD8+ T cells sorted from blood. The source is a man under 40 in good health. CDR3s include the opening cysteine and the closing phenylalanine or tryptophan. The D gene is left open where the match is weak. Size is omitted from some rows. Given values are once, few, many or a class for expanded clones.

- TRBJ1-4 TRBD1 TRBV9 TGTGCCAGCAGTACCGGGACAGGGGCGATTAATGAAAAACTGTTTTTT CASSTGTGAINEKLFF
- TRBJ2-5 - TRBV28 TGTGCCAGCAGCGTCACCGGGACAACAGAGACCCAGTACTTC CASSVTGTTETQYF
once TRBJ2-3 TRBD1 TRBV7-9 TGTGCCAGCAGCTTGGGGGACAGGACAGATACGCAGTATTTT CASSLGDRTDTQYF
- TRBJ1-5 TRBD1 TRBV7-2 TGTGCCAGCAGCCTGGGAGGGGGCGGCAATCAGCCCCAGCATTTT CASSLGGGGNQPQHF
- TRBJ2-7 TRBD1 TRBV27 TGTGCCAGCAGTTTAGCCTCAGGGGGAGAGCACGAGCAGTACTTC CASSLASGGEHEQYF
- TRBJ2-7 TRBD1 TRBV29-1 TGCAGCGTTGAAAACAGGGGGCGGTACGAGCAGTACTTC CSVENRGRYEQYF
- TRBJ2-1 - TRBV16 TGTGCCAGCAGCCAATGGGAGTACAATGAGCAGTTCTTC CASSQWEYNEQFF
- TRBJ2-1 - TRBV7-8 TGTGCCAGCAGCTTAGCGGGAGTGGCCTACAATGAGCAGTTCTTC CASSLAGVAYNEQFF
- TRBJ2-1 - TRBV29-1 TGCAGCGTTGTCGACTTTGAGCAGTTCTTC CSVVDFEQFF
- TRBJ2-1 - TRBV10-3 TGTGCCATCAGCCCCGAAGTCAACAATGAGCAGTTCTTC CAISPEVNNEQFF
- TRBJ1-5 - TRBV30 TGTGCCTGGAGTTCGCACGTCAACTTTCAGCCCCAGCATTTT CAWSSHVNFQPQHF
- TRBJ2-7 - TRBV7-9 TGTGCGGTTGGGGCCCGCCAGAGTCCCGAGCAGTACTTC CAVGARQSPEQYF
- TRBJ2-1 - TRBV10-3 TGTGCCATCAGTGAGAAGGGTAATGAGCAGTTCTTC CAISEKGNEQFF
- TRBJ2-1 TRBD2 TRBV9 TGTGCCAGCAGCGTAGAGGGGACTAGGGAGCAGTTCTTC CASSVEGTREQFF
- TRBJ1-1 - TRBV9 TGTGCCAGCAGCGGGTCCGGGACGGTGAACACTGAAGCTTTCTTT CASSGSGTVNTEAFF
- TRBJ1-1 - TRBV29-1 TGCAGCGTTGATCCCGGATTGGGAACTGAAGCTTTCTTT CSVDPGLGTEAFF
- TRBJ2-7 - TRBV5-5 TGTGCCAGCAGCTTGGCCTTCACAGGGAGCTCCTACGAGCAGTACTTC CASSLAFTGSSYEQYF
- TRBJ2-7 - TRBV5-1 TGCGCCAGCAGCTCCACCGGGAATACAGACGAGCAGTACTTC CASSSTGNTDEQYF
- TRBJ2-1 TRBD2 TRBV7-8 TGTGCCAGCAGCTCCGCCGCGACTAGCGGGAAAGCGGAGCAGTTCTTC CASSSAATSGKAEQFF
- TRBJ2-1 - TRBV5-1 TGCGCCAGCAGCCTCCTCAGGGGGGAAAGCTCCTACAATGAGCAGTTCTTC CASSLLRGESSYNEQFF
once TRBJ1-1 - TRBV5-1 TGCGCCAGCAGGATGTATCAGAACACTGAAGCTTTCTTT CASRMYQNTEAFF
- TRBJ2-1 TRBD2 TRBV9 TGTGCCAGCAGCGGGGGGACTAGCGGGAAGAGCTCCTACAATGAGCAGTTCTTC CASSGGTSGKSSYNEQFF
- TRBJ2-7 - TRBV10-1 TGCGCCAGCAGTGAGTCCGGCAGGCCCAGCTACGAGTGGCAGTACTTC CASSESGRPSYEWQYF
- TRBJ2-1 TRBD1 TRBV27 TGTGCCAGCAGTTTTTTCTACTACCCCGGACAGGGCAAATACAATGAGCAGTTCTTC CASSFFYYPGQGKYNEQFF
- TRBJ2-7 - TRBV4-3 TGCGCCAGCAGCCAAGAGTCAGGGGGGACCTACGAGCAGTACTTC CASSQESGGTYEQYF
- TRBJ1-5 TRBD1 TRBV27 TGTGCCAGCAGTTGGACAGGTAGTCAGCCCCAGCATTTT CASSWTGSQPQHF
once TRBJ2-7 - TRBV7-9 TGTGCCAGCAGCTCTTCGTCGAGGGACTCCAAAGAAACCTACGAGCAGTACTTC CASSSSSRDSKETYEQYF
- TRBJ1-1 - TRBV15 TGTGCCACCAGCACGTTAGACGAAAACACTGAAGCTTTCTTT CATSTLDENTEAFF
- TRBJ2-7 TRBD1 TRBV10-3 TGTGCCATCAGTGTCCTGGGACAGGGTCTAACCTACGAGCAGTACTTC CAISVLGQGLTYEQYF